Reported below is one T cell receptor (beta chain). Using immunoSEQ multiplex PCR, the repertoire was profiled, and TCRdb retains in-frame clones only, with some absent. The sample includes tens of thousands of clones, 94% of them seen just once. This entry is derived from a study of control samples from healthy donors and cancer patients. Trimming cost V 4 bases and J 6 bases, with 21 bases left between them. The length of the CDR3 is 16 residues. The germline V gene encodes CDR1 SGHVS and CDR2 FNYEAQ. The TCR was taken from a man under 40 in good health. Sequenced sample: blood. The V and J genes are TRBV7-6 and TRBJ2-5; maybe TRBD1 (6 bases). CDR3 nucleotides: TGTGCCAGCAGCTCAATAATAAGGGCCAGGGGACAGACCCAGTACTTC. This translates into CASSSIIRARGQTQYF. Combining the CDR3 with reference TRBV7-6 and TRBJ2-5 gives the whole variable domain GAGVSQSPRYKVTKRGQDVALRCDPISGHVSLYWYRQALGQGPEFLTYFNYEAQQDKSGLPNDRFSAERPEGSISTLTIQRTEQRDSAMYRCASSSIIRARGQTQYFGPGTRLLVL.